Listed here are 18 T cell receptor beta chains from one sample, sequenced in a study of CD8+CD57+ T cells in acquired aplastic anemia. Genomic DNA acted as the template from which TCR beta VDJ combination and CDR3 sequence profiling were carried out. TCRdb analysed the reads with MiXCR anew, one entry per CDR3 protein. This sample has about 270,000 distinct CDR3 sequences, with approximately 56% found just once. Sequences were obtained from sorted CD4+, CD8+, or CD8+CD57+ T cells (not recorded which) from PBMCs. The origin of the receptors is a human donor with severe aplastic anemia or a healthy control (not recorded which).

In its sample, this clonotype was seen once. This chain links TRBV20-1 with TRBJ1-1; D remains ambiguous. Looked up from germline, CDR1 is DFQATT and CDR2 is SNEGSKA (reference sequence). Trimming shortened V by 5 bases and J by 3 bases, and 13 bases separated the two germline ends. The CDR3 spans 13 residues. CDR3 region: CSARLIRHTEAFF. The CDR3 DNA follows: TGCAGTGCTCGACTGATTCGGCACACTGAAGCTTTCTTT.

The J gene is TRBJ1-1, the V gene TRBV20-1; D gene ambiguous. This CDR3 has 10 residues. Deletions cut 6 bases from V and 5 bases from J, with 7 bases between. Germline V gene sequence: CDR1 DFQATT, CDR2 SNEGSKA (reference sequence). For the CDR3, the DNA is TGCAGTGCGGGTGGGACTGAAGCTTTCTTT. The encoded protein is CSAGGTEAFF.

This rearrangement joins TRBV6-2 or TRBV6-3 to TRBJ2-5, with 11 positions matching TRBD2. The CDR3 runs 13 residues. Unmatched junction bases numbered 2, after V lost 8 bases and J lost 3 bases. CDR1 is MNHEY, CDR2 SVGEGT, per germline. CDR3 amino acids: CASELAGEETQYF. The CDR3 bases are TGTGCCAGCGAACTAGCGGGGGAAGAGACCCAGTACTTC.

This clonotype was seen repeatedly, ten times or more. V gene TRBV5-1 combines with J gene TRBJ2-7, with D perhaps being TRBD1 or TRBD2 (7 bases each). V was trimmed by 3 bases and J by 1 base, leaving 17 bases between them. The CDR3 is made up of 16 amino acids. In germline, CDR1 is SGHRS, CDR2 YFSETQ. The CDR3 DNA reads TGCGCCAGCAGCTCAGGGAGGGACAGCATTTCCTACGAGCAGTACTTC. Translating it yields CASSSGRDSISYEQYF.

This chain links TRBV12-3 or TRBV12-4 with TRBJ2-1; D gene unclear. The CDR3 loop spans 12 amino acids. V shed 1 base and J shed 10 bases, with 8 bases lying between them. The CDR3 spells CASSLELGEQFF. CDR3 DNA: TGTGCCAGCAGTTTAGAATTAGGCGAGCAGTTCTTC.

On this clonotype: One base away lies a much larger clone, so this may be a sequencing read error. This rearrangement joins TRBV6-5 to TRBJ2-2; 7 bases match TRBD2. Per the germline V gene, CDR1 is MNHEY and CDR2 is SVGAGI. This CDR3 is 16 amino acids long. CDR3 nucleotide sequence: TGTGCCAGCAGTTACCCGACCGGCGGGGGAACCGGGGGGCTGTTTTTT. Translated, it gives CASSYPTGGGTGGLFF.

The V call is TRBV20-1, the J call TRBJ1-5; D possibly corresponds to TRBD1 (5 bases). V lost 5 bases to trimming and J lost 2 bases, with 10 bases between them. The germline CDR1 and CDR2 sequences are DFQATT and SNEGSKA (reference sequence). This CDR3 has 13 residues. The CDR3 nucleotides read TGCAGTGCTGGGAGGGGTGGCAATCAGCCCCAGCATTTT. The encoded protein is CSAGRGGNQPQHF.

In DNA, the CDR3 is TGTGCCAGCAGCACTGGAGGGCCTTCGAATGAGCAGTTCTTC. Protein product: CASSTGGPSNEQFF. J is TRBJ2-1 and V is TRBV7-9, with TRBD2 as a possible D gene (6 bases). The germline gives CDR1 SEHNR, CDR2 FQNEAQ (reference sequence). This CDR3 has 14 residues. Between the trimmed V and J ends, which lost 5 bases and 7 bases, there was a span of 15 bases.

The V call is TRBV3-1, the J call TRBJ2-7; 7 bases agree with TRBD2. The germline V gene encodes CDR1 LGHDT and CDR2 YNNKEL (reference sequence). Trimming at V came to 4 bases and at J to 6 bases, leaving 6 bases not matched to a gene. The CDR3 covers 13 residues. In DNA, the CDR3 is TGTGCCAGCAGCCCTAGCGGACCACCCGAGCAGTACTTC. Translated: CASSPSGPPEQYF.

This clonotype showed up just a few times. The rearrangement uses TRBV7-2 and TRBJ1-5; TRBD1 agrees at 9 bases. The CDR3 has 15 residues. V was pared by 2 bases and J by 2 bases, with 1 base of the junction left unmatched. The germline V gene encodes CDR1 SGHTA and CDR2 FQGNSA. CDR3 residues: CASSLRTGGNQPQHF. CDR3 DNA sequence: TGTGCCAGCAGCTTAAGGACAGGGGGCAATCAGCCCCAGCATTTT.

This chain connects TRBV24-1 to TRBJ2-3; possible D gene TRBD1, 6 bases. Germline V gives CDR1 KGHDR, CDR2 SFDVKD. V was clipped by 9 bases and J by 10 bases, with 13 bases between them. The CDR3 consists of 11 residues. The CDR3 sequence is CATADSEAQYF. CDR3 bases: TGTGCCACCGCGGACAGTGAGGCGCAGTATTTT.

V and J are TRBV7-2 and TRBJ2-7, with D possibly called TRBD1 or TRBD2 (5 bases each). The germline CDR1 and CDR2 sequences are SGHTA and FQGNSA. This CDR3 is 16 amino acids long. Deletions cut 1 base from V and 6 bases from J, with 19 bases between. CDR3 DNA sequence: TGTGCCAGCAGCTTAGGTCGTCTGCAGGGAGAGGGCGAGCAGTACTTC. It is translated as CASSLGRLQGEGEQYF. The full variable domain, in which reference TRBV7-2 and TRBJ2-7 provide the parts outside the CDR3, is GAGVSQSPSNKVTEKGKDVELRCDPISGHTALYWYRQSLGQGLEFLIYFQGNSAPDKSGLPSDRFSAERTGGSVSTLTIQRTQQEDSAVYLCASSLGRLQGEGEQYFGPGTRLTVT.

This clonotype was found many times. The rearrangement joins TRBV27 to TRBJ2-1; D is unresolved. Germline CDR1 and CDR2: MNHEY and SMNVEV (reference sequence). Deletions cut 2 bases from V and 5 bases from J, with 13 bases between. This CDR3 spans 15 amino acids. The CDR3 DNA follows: TGTGCCAGCAGTTTACTGAGCGCAGCTAACAATGAGCAGTTCTTC. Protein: CASSLLSAANNEQFF.

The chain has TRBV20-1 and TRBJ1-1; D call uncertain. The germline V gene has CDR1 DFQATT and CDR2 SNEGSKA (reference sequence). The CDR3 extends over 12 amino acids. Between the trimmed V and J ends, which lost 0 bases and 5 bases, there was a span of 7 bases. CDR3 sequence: CSAREGETEAFF. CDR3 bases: TGCAGTGCTAGAGAGGGAGAGACTGAAGCTTTCTTT.

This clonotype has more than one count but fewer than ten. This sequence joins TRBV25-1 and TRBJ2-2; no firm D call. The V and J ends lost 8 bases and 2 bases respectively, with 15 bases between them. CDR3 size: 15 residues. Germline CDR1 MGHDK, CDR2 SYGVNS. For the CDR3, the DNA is TGTGCCAGCCAGCCGGGCCAGATAAACACCGGGGAGCTGTTTTTT. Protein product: CASQPGQINTGELFF.

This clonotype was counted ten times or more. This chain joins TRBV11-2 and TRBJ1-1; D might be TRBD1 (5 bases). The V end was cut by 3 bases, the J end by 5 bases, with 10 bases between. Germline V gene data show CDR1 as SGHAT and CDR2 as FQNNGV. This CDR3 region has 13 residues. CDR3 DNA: TGTGCCAGCAGCTTGGGGCAGGCTACTGAAGCTTTCTTT. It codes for CASSLGQATEAFF.

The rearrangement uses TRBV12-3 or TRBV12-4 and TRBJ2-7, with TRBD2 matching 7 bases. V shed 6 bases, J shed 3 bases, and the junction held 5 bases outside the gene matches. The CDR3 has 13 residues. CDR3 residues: CASREGGFYEQYF. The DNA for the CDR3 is TGTGCCAGCAGGGAGGGAGGGTTCTACGAGCAGTACTTC.

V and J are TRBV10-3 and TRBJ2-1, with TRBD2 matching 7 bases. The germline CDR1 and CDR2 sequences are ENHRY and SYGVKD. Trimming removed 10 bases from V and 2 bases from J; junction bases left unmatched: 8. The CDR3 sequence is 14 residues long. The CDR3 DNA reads TGTGCCACCGAACCGGGGGGTGCCTACAATGAGCAGTTCTTC. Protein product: CATEPGGAYNEQFF.